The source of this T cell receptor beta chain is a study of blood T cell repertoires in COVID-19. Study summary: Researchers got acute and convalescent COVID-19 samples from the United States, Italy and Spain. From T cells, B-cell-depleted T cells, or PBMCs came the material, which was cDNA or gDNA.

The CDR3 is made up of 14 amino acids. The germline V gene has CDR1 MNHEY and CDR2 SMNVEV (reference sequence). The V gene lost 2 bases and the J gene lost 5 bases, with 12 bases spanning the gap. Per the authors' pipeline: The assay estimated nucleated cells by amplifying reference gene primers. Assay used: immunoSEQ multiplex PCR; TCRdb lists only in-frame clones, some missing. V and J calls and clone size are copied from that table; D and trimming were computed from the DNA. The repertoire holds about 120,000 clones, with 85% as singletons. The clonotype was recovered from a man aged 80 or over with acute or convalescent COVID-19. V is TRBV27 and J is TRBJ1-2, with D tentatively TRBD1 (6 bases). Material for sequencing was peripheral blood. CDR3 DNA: TGTGCCAGCAGTTTAAAAGGGACACTATATGGCTACACCTTC. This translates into CASSLKGTLYGYTF.